Below, 30 T cell receptor beta chains from the same sample are listed, as sequenced in a study of OX40 agonist ivuxolimab in advanced cancers. Repertoires were generated with immunoSEQ multiplex PCR, while TCRdb's copy carries only in-frame clones and drops some. Of about 24,000 clones in the sample, roughly 88% were seen once. This sample comprised CD4+ or CD8+ T cells sorted from blood, obtained in a trial of the OX40 agonist ivuxolimab. The receptors here all came from an adult with an advanced solid tumor such as melanoma, head and neck, liver or kidney cancer.

The chain joins TRBV9 to TRBJ2-1, with D perhaps being TRBD1 or TRBD2 (5 bases each). CDR1 and CDR2 (germline): SGDLS, YYNGEE. CDR3 length: 16 amino acids. Trimming shortened V by 0 bases and J by 4 bases, and 14 bases separated the two germline ends. CDR3 amino acids: CASSVGGAGTYNEQFF. In nucleotides, the CDR3 is TGTGCCAGCAGCGTAGGAGGGGCGGGTACGTACAATGAGCAGTTCTTC.

The CDR3 DNA follows: TGTGCCAGCAGCTCCGGGGTAAGCTCCTACAATGAGCAGTTCTTC. This sequence encodes CASSSGVSSYNEQFF. The chain has TRBV5-8 and TRBJ2-1, with a possible D match to TRBD2 (5 bases). The V end lost 3 bases, the J end lost 0 bases, and 10 bases lay between the germline ends. The CDR3 spans 15 residues. CDR1 and CDR2 (germline): SGHTS, YDEGEE.

The rearrangement joins TRBV18 to TRBJ2-7, with 8 nucleotides matching TRBD1. The length of the CDR3 is 14 residues. V shed 3 bases, J shed 5 bases, and the junction held 6 bases outside the gene matches. Germline-derived CDR1 and CDR2 are KGHSH and LQKENI. CDR3 sequence (DNA): TGTGCCAGCTCACCGCAACAGGGGGTCCACGAGCAGTACTTC. Translated: CASSPQQGVHEQYF.

This rearrangement joins TRBV27 to TRBJ2-2, with 9 bases lining up with TRBD2. J lost 6 bases, V lost 6 bases, and 5 bases had no gene match. The CDR3 loop spans 14 amino acids. Germline V CDR1 and CDR2: MNHEY, SMNVEV (reference sequence). CDR3 coding DNA: TGTGCCAGCAGGGCTAGCGGGGTGGCCGGGGAGCTGTTTTTT. This sequence encodes CASRASGVAGELFF.

This sequence joins TRBV19 and TRBJ2-4, with a weak D call TRBD1 (5 bases). Per germline, CDR1 LNHDA and CDR2 SQIVND (reference sequence). The V end was cut by 8 bases, the J end by 3 bases, with 17 bases between. This CDR3 is built from 15 residues. CDR3 residues: CASLGQGVGKNIQYF. CDR3 coding DNA: TGTGCCAGTTTGGGGCAGGGCGTCGGCAAAAACATTCAGTACTTC.

The chain has TRBV5-4 and TRBJ1-4, with 7 nucleotides matching TRBD1. The CDR3 has 14 amino acids. After removal of 3 bases from V and 7 bases from J, the junction contained 6 bases not matched to a gene. Germline V CDR1 and CDR2: SGHNT, YYREEE (reference sequence). The CDR3 DNA reads as TGTGCCAGCAGCTCAGACAGGGAAGGTGAAAAACTGTTTTTT. It encodes CASSSDREGEKLFF.

The rearrangement uses TRBV10-3 and TRBJ2-3; the match to TRBD2 covers 7 bases. Germline V gives CDR1 ENHRY, CDR2 SYGVKD. The CDR3 contains 13 residues. Trimming cost V 4 bases and J 14 bases; bases outside gene matches: 12. In nucleotides, the CDR3 is TGTGCCATCAGTGGTCTAGGCGGGAGCGTTCTGTATTTT. It translates to CAISGLGGSVLYF.

The rearrangement links TRBV6-1 to TRBJ2-1, with D tentatively TRBD1 (6 bases). CDR3 size: 13 residues. Germline CDR1 and CDR2: MNHNS and SASEGT. The V and J ends lost 6 bases and 4 bases respectively, with 10 bases between them. CDR3 nucleotide sequence: TGTGCCAGCAGCTGGACAGCTTACAATGAGCAGTTCTTC. This gives the protein CASSWTAYNEQFF.

This clone was counted once. V and J are TRBV18 and TRBJ2-7; a weak D match, TRBD2 (5 bases). Per the germline V gene, CDR1 is KGHSH and CDR2 is LQKENI. V lost 4 bases, J lost 0 bases, and 25 bases lay in between. This CDR3 comprises 19 residues. The CDR3 reads CASSLRDVFLNLSSYEQYF. CDR3 nucleotide sequence: TGTGCCAGCTCACTACGGGATGTCTTTCTAAACCTGAGCTCCTACGAGCAGTACTTC.

The chain joins TRBV4-3 to TRBJ2-6; 8 bases align to TRBD2. The germline gives CDR1 LGHNA, CDR2 YSLEER. This CDR3 is built from 17 residues. Trimming cost V 0 bases and J 4 bases; bases outside gene matches: 5. This CDR3 reads CASSQDRAGAGANVLTF. As DNA, the CDR3 is TGCGCCAGCAGCCAAGACAGAGCGGGAGCCGGGGCCAACGTCCTGACTTTC.

The rearrangement joins TRBV6-5 to TRBJ2-1; D unclear. The CDR3 runs 12 residues. Germline CDR1 is MNHEY and CDR2 is SVGAGI. V was pared by 0 bases and J by 9 bases, with 6 bases between. The CDR3 bases are TGTGCCAGCAGTTACTCGGGGTTTGAGCAGTTCTTC. Protein: CASSYSGFEQFF.

This clone has a single count. The chain uses TRBV6-5 and TRBJ1-1; D remains ambiguous. The germline CDR1 and CDR2 sequences are MNHEY and SVGAGI. The CDR3 is 11 residues long. Trimming took 6 bases from V and 1 from J, leaving 3 bases between them. The CDR3 nucleotides read TGTGCCAGCAGCAAGAACACTGAAGCTTTCTTT. Translated: CASSKNTEAFF.

The chain employs TRBV2 and TRBJ1-1; tentative D call: TRBD1 (6 bases). The CDR3 totals 13 residues. V shed 7 bases and J shed 1 base, with 10 bases lying between them. Germline assignment: CDR1 SNHLY and CDR2 FYNNEI. CDR3 nucleotides: TGTGCCAGCAATACACAGGGGAACACTGAAGCTTTCTTT. Translated: CASNTQGNTEAFF.

The chain has TRBV6-1 and TRBJ1-2; D is possibly TRBD1 (6 bases). Germline assignment: CDR1 MNHNS and CDR2 SASEGT. The CDR3 has 14 amino acids. V shed 4 bases and J shed 8 bases, with 17 bases lying between them. CDR3 bases: TGTGCCAGCAGTGTGGTGGGCAGGGGTGAAGGCTACACCTTC. This codes for CASSVVGRGEGYTF.

V is TRBV18 and J is TRBJ1-5, with 11 bases aligning to TRBD1. The CDR3 is made up of 16 amino acids. From germline, CDR1 is KGHSH and CDR2 LQKENI. The V segment lost 3 bases and the J segment 3 bases; nucleotides outside the gene matches: 4. CDR3 sequence: CASSPWTGGNNQPQHF. DNA of the CDR3: TGTGCCAGCTCACCTTGGACAGGGGGCAACAATCAGCCCCAGCATTTT.

This clone was detected only once. The chain is built from TRBV9 and TRBJ1-1; 8 positions match TRBD1. The germline V gene has CDR1 SGDLS and CDR2 YYNGEE. Trimming removed 2 bases from V and 2 bases from J; junction bases left unmatched: 8. This CDR3 is 16 amino acids long. The chain's CDR3 is CASSVSPGQANTEAFF. CDR3 sequence (DNA): TGTGCCAGCAGCGTGAGCCCGGGACAGGCAAACACTGAAGCTTTCTTT.

About this clone: The junction differs from germline at one of its ends, possibly a read error. The rearrangement joins TRBV18 to TRBJ1-1; D is unclear. Germline V gives CDR1 KGHSH, CDR2 LQKENI. The CDR3 spans 14 residues. In DNA form, the CDR3 reads TGTGCCAGCTCATCACCGACTGTGAACACTGAAGCTTTCTTT. Protein product: CASSSPTVNTEAFF.

This clone was counted a single time. This rearrangement joins TRBV7-2 to TRBJ1-5, with TRBD1 matching over 12 bases. The CDR3 is 19 residues long. V lost 2 bases, J lost 0 bases, and 8 bases stayed unmatched. Per germline, CDR1 SGHTA and CDR2 FQGNSA. CDR3 sequence: CASSLNSGQGAFSNQPQHF. As DNA, the CDR3 is TGTGCCAGCAGCTTAAATTCGGGACAGGGGGCGTTTAGCAATCAGCCCCAGCATTTT.

The V call is TRBV29-1, the J call TRBJ2-5; weak D call: TRBD2 (7 bases). The germline CDR1 and CDR2 sequences are SQVTM and ANQGSEA. Trimming removed 5 bases at V and 5 bases at J, with 18 bases between. The CDR3 runs 14 residues. CDR3: CSVWGGGGGETQYF. CDR3 DNA: TGCAGCGTTTGGGGGGGTGGAGGGGGTGAGACCCAGTACTTC.

The V gene is TRBV15, the J gene TRBJ2-5; 8 bases agree with TRBD2. Germline assignment: CDR1 LNHNV and CDR2 YYDKDF (reference sequence). V shed 4 bases and J 5 bases; nucleotides not matched to a gene: 12. CDR3 size: 16 residues. Written as DNA, the CDR3 is TGTGCCACCAGCACCTCCGCCGGGGGGGCCTATGAGACCCAGTACTTC. Translating it yields CATSTSAGGAYETQYF.

The chain combines TRBV6-5 with TRBJ2-7; maybe TRBD1 (6 bases). This CDR3 region has 15 residues. The V end lost 2 bases, the J end lost 3 bases, and 14 bases lay between the germline ends. Germline CDR1 and CDR2: MNHEY and SVGAGI. This CDR3 is CASSYGDRIGYEQYF. The CDR3, as DNA: TGTGCCAGCAGTTACGGCGACAGGATCGGCTACGAGCAGTACTTC.

The chain carries TRBV11-2 and TRBJ1-1, with TRBD1 matching over 7 bases. In germline, CDR1 is SGHAT, CDR2 FQNNGV. This CDR3 contains 12 residues. V lost 6 bases, J lost 8 bases, and 6 bases stayed unmatched. The CDR3 DNA sequence: TGTGCCAGCAGTTGGACGACAGGGGAAGCTTTCTTT. Protein: CASSWTTGEAFF.

The J gene is TRBJ1-2, the V gene TRBV5-1; perhaps TRBD1 as D (5 bases). Trimming removed 0 bases from V and 8 bases from J, with 14 bases in between. Germline CDR1 and CDR2: SGHRS and YFSETQ. The CDR3 has 14 amino acids. The CDR3 spells CASSLGGQGNGYTF. Here the CDR3 DNA reads TGCGCCAGCAGCTTGGGAGGGCAGGGTAACGGCTACACCTTC.

The chain combines TRBV10-3 with TRBJ2-3, with unresolved D. Germline loops: CDR1 ENHRY, CDR2 SYGVKD. There are 16 residues in the CDR3. Trimming removed 2 bases from V and 0 bases from J, with 12 bases in between. The CDR3 DNA sequence: TGTGCCATCAGTGAGGCCCGTTCCTCTAGCACAGATACGCAGTATTTT. This sequence encodes CAISEARSSSTDTQYF.

This clone was picked up one time. The chain is built from TRBV7-9 and TRBJ2-5; D might be TRBD1 or TRBD2, each matching 5 bases. The CDR3 has 12 amino acids. Germline CDR1 reads SEHNR; CDR2 reads FQNEAQ (reference sequence). Trimming cost V 5 bases and J 5 bases, with 9 bases left between them. The CDR3 coding sequence is TGTGCCAGCAGCCTGGGGGACGAGACCCAGTACTTC. Protein product: CASSLGDETQYF.

Comments on this clone: At one of its ends the junction is not consistent with the germline gene, which may arise from a read error. This rearrangement joins TRBV30 to TRBJ2-7; 12 bases align to TRBD2. In germline, CDR1 is GTSNPN, CDR2 SVGIG (reference sequence). There are 15 residues in the CDR3. CDR3 DNA: TGTGCCCATAGGCCTTCTGGGGCTAGCGGGAGGGCCATCAACTTC. It yields the protein CAHRPSGASGRAINF.

V and J are TRBV15 and TRBJ2-3; D call uncertain. CDR3 length: 15 residues. V lost 0 bases to trimming and J lost 1 base, with 8 bases between them. CDR1 and CDR2 (germline): LNHNV, YYDKDF (reference sequence). CDR3 sequence: CATSREGWGTDTQYF. For the CDR3, the DNA is TGTGCCACCAGCAGAGAAGGGTGGGGCACAGATACGCAGTATTTT.

The V gene is TRBV18, the J gene TRBJ1-5; D is perhaps TRBD1 (5 bases). CDR1 is KGHSH, CDR2 LQKENI, per germline. The CDR3 consists of 14 residues. V lost 3 bases to trimming and J lost 9 bases, with 15 bases between them. This CDR3 is CASSPDTTLRPQHF. The CDR3 DNA follows: TGTGCCAGCTCACCGGACACCACCCTGAGGCCCCAGCATTTT. Supplemented by reference TRBV18 and TRBJ1-5, the full variable domain reads NAGVMQNPRHLVRRRGQEARLRCSPMKGHSHVYWYRQLPEEGLKFMVYLQKENIIDESGMPKERFSAEFPKEGPSILRIQQVVRGDSAAYFCASSPDTTLRPQHFGDGTRLSIL.

V is TRBV5-4 and J is TRBJ2-1; 8 bases line up with TRBD2. This CDR3 spans 15 amino acids. The V gene's germline CDR1 is SGHNT and CDR2 YYREEE (reference sequence). V trimming: 2 bases; J trimming: 8 bases; junction bases outside the gene matches: 9. The CDR3 region is CASSLSAGEGDEQFF. CDR3 nucleotide sequence: TGTGCCAGCAGCTTATCAGCGGGAGAGGGCGATGAGCAGTTCTTC.

The rearrangement links TRBV14 to TRBJ2-5; 7 bases align to TRBD1. J was trimmed by 5 bases and V by 4 bases; bases with no gene match: 7. This CDR3 has 14 residues. The germline gives CDR1 SGHDN, CDR2 FVKESK. CDR3 in DNA: TGTGCCAGCAGCCTGAGACAGGGCCAGGAGACCCAGTACTTC. It specifies CASSLRQGQETQYF.